Listed below are T cell receptor beta chains from one sample, sequenced in a study of blood T cells in healthy people across ages. Each CDR3 protein gets one entry after TCRdb re-called the 5' RACE reads with MiXCR. The sample lists around 1,900,000 distinct CDR3 sequences, about 39% occurring once. Sequencing input: blood. All receptors come from a human donor in good health. Both conserved end residues are part of each CDR3.

v_gene: TRBV12-3/TRBV12-4; CDR3aa: CASSSGTGGEDEQYF
v_gene: TRBV6-2/TRBV6-3; CDR3aa: CASSYSLSTYEQYF
v_gene: TRBV5-1; CDR3aa: CASSPGNQQFF
v_gene: TRBV30; CDR3aa: CAWSRQSSYNSPLHF
v_gene: TRBV10-3; CDR3aa: CAINRDRESSYNEQFF
v_gene: TRBV24-1; CDR3aa: CATSDKTWGSTDTRYF
v_gene: TRBV12-3/TRBV12-4; CDR3aa: CASSFGGAYYEQYF
v_gene: TRBV4-2; CDR3aa: CASSQEPGGEGEKLFF
v_gene: TRBV2; CDR3aa: CASIYSGAKDTQYF
v_gene: TRBV10-3; CDR3aa: CAISEIGGGEGPQHF
v_gene: TRBV7-9; CDR3aa: CASSSDRAVGGYTF
v_gene: TRBV6-1; CDR3aa: CASSTVGETQYF
v_gene: TRBV6-2/TRBV6-3; CDR3aa: CASSYPRTDTYEQYF
v_gene: TRBV12-3/TRBV12-4; CDR3aa: CASRQGPLEYEQYF
v_gene: TRBV29-1; CDR3aa: CSAIIQETQYF
v_gene: TRBV7-2; CDR3aa: CASSIASLRGTQFF
v_gene: TRBV6-5; CDR3aa: CASTGRGKSGYGYTF
v_gene: TRBV12-3/TRBV12-4; CDR3aa: CTSSRTTGHQPQHF
v_gene: TRBV7-9; CDR3aa: CASSSIARPYQETQYF
v_gene: TRBV27; CDR3aa: CASSRPGLESEQYF
v_gene: TRBV6-5; CDR3aa: CASSTYTSGANVLTF
v_gene: TRBV6-2/TRBV6-3; CDR3aa: CASHGLGRGNYNEQFF
v_gene: TRBV7-9; CDR3aa: CASSPPRSVETQYF
v_gene: TRBV5-4; CDR3aa: CASSTGAGYNEQFF
v_gene: TRBV5-6; CDR3aa: CASSLGGPDGRPQHF
v_gene: TRBV3-1; CDR3aa: CASSQVGGTGNSPLHF
v_gene: TRBV6-1; CDR3aa: CASSEPGLNYGYTF
v_gene: TRBV11-3; CDR3aa: CASSLRERQGADGYTF
v_gene: TRBV4-2; CDR3aa: CASSRKVSDSGYEQYF
v_gene: TRBV5-1; CDR3aa: CASSFGWTGAGANVLTF
v_gene: TRBV4-1; CDR3aa: CASSSWTLFSGANVLTF
v_gene: TRBV7-9; CDR3aa: CASKGGSGDTQYF
v_gene: TRBV9; CDR3aa: CASSVAGGGYNEQFF
v_gene: TRBV20-1; CDR3aa: CSARGGGQHNEQFF
v_gene: TRBV11-2; CDR3aa: CASSRQRGDGYTF
v_gene: TRBV18; CDR3aa: CASSPYHRELGFGYTF
v_gene: TRBV29-1; CDR3aa: CSADDGGRGGYTF
v_gene: TRBV11-1; CDR3aa: CASSFWTSGGVYEQFF
v_gene: TRBV3-1; CDR3aa: CASSSWTTLEQYF
v_gene: TRBV20-1; CDR3aa: CSARRGQGTSYEQYF
v_gene: TRBV5-1; CDR3aa: CASSLTFSAETQYF
v_gene: TRBV29-1; CDR3aa: CSVGTGGLSEQYF
v_gene: TRBV28; CDR3aa: CASKGGGLYGYTF
v_gene: TRBV11-2; CDR3aa: CASSLYPPPGVPPSDTQYF
v_gene: TRBV20-1; CDR3aa: CSAEDMTGIRGEQYF
v_gene: TRBV9; CDR3aa: CASSVDGRDQPQHF
v_gene: TRBV20-1; CDR3aa: CSASCAGRAYGYTF
v_gene: TRBV20-1; CDR3aa: CSARPGSTEAFF
v_gene: TRBV4-1; CDR3aa: CASRSPGEGNEKLFF
v_gene: TRBV27; CDR3aa: CASSFHGANVLTF
v_gene: TRBV20-1; CDR3aa: CSAKLDRSLAGQYF
v_gene: TRBV6-2/TRBV6-3; CDR3aa: CASNDRVAEAFF
v_gene: TRBV3-1; CDR3aa: CASSHRGTQYF
v_gene: TRBV20-1; CDR3aa: CSAARDFHSYEQYF
v_gene: TRBV7-2; CDR3aa: CASSPGVWGVIGYTF
v_gene: TRBV10-3; CDR3aa: CAISPTGNQPQHF